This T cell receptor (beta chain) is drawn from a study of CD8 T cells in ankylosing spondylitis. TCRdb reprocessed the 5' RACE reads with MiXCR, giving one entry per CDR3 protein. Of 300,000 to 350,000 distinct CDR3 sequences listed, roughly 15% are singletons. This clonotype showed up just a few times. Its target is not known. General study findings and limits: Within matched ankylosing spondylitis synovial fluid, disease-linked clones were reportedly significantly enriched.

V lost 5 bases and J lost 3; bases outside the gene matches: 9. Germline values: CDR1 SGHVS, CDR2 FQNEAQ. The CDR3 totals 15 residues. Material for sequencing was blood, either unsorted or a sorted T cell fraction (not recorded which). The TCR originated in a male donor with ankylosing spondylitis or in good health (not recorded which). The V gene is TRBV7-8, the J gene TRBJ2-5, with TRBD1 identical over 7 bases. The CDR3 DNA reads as TGTGCCAGCAGCCCCGCCGGGACAGTAAAAGAGACCCAGTACTTC. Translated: CASSPAGTVKETQYF.